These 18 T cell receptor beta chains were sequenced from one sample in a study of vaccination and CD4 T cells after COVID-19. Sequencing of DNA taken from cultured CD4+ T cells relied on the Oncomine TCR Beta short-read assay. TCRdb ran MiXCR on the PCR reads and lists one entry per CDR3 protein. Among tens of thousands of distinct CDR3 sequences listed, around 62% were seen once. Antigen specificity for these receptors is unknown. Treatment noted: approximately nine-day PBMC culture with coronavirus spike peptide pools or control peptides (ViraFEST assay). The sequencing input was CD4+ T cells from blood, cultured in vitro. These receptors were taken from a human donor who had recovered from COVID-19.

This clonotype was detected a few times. This CDR3 reads CASSWKGPVGQYF. The CDR3, as DNA: TGTGCCAGCAGTTGGAAAGGCCCGGTGGGCCAGTACTTC. The chain employs TRBV6-5 and TRBJ2-5; D is uncertain. CDR3 length: 13 amino acids. The germline V gene encodes CDR1 MNHEY and CDR2 SVGAGI. Trimming stripped 4 bases from V and 10 bases from J, with 16 bases between.

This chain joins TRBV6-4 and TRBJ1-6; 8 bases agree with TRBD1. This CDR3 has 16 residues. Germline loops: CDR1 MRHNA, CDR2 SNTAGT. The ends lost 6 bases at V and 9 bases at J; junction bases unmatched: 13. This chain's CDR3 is CASSQTGQGYGSPLHF. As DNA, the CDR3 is TGTGCCAGCAGCCAAACAGGACAGGGCTACGGTTCACCCCTCCACTTT.

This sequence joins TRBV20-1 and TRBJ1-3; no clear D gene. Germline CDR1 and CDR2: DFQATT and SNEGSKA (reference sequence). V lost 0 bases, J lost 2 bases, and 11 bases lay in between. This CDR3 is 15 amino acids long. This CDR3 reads CSARDPETAGNTIYF. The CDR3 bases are TGCAGTGCTAGAGATCCAGAAACGGCTGGAAACACCATATATTTT.

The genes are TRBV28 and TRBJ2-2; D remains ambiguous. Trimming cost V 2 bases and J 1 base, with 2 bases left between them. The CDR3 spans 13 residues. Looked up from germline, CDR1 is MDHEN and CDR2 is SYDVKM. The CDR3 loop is CASSLRNTGELFF. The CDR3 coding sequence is TGTGCCAGCAGTTTACGGAACACCGGGGAGCTGTTTTTT. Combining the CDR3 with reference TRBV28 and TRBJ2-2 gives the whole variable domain DVKVTQSSRYLVKRTGEKVFLECVQDMDHENMFWYRQDPGLGLRLIYFSYDVKMKEKGDIPEGYSVSREKKERFSLILESASTNQTSMYLCASSLRNTGELFFGEGSRLTVL.

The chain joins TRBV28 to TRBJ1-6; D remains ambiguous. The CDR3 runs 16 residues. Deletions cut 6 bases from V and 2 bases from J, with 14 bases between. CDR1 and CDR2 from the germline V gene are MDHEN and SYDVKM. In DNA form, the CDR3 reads TGTGCCAGCAGCTATCAGAGGCCGACCTATAATTCACCCCTCCACTTT. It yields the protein CASSYQRPTYNSPLHF. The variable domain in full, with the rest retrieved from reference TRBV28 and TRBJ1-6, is DVKVTQSSRYLVKRTGEKVFLECVQDMDHENMFWYRQDPGLGLRLIYFSYDVKMKEKGDIPEGYSVSREKKERFSLILESASTNQTSMYLCASSYQRPTYNSPLHFGNGTRLTVT.

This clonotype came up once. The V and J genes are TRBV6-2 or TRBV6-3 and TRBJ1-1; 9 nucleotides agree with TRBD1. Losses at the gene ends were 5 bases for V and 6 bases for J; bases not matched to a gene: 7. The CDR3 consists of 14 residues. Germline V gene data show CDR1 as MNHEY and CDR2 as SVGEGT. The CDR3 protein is CASSPDRGIAEAFF. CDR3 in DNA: TGTGCCAGCAGTCCAGACAGGGGGATAGCTGAAGCTTTCTTT.

The DNA for the CDR3 is TGTGCCAGCAGTTACGGGGGGCGGGGCCCCAGGTCCAGCAATCAGCCCCAGCATTTT. It codes for CASSYGGRGPRSSNQPQHF. The chain couples TRBV6-2 or TRBV6-3 to TRBJ1-5; tentative D call: TRBD1 (6 bases). Germline CDR1 is MNHEY and CDR2 is SVGEGT. The germline V and J ends were trimmed by 2 bases and 1 base, with 21 bases remaining between them. The CDR3 length is 19 residues.

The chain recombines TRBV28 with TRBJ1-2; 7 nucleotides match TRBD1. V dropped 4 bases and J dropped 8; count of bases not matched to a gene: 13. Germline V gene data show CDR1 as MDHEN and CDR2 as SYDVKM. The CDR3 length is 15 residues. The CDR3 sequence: CASSSSKTGYRGYTF. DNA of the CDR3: TGTGCCAGCAGTTCCTCCAAGACAGGGTATCGGGGCTACACCTTC.

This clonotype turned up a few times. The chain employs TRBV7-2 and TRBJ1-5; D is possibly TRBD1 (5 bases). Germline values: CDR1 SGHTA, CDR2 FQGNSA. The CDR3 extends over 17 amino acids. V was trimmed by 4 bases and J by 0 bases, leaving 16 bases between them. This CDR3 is CASSSYPWGDSNQPQHF. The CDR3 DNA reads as TGTGCCAGCAGCTCGTACCCTTGGGGGGATAGCAATCAGCCCCAGCATTTT. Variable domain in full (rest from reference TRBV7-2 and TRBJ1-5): GAGVSQSPSNKVTEKGKDVELRCDPISGHTALYWYRQSLGQGLEFLIYFQGNSAPDKSGLPSDRFSAERTGGSVSTLTIQRTQQEDSAVYLCASSSYPWGDSNQPQHFGDGTRLSIL.

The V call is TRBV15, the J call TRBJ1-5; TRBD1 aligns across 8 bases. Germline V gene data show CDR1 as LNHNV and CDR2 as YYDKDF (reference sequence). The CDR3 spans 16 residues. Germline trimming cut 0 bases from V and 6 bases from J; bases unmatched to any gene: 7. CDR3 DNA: TGTGCCACCAGCAGAGATCGGCAGGGGGCAGGTCAGCCCCAGCATTTT. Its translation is CATSRDRQGAGQPQHF.

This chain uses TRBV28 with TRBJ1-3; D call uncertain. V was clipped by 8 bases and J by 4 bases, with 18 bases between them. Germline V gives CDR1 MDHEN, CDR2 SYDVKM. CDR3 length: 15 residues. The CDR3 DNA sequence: TGTGCCAGCCGTCCCGGGCAGCCCGGGGGAAACACCATATATTTT. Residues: CASRPGQPGGNTIYF.

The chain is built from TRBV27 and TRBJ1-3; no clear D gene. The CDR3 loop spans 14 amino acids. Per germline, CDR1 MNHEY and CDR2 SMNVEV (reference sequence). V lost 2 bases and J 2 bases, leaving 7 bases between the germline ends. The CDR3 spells CASSLDLPGNTIYF. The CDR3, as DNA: TGTGCCAGCAGTTTAGACCTACCTGGAAACACCATATATTTT.

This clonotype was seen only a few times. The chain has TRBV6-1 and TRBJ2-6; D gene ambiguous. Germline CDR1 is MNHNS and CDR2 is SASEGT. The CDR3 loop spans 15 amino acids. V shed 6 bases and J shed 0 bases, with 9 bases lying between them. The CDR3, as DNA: TGTGCCAGCAGGCTGAGTGGCTCTGGGGCCAACGTCCTGACTTTC. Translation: CASRLSGSGANVLTF.

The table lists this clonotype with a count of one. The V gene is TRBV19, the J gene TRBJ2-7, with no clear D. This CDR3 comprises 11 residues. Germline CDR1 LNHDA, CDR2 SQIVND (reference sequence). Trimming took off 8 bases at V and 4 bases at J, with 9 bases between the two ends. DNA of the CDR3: TGTGCCAGTGGGCGCAAGTACGAGCAGTACTTC. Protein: CASGRKYEQYF.

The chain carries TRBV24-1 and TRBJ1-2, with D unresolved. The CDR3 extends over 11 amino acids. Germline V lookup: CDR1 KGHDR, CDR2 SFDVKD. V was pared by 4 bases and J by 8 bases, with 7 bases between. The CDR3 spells CATSDAFGYTF. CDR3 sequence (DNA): TGTGCCACCAGTGACGCTTTCGGCTACACCTTC.

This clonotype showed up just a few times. In DNA form, the CDR3 reads TGCAGTGCGTCCCCCCCCCAGGGGGCGCGGAACACCATATATTTT. It codes for CSASPPQGARNTIYF. The rearrangement uses TRBV20-1 and TRBJ1-3; 8 bases map to TRBD1. CDR3 size: 15 residues. The V and J ends lost 6 bases and 7 bases, in that order; junction bases with no gene match: 14. Germline values: CDR1 DFQATT, CDR2 SNEGSKA (reference sequence).

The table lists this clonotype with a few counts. CDR3 sequence (DNA): TGCAGTGCGCTAGCGGGAGCAGTAGAGACCCAGTACTTC. Its protein product is CSALAGAVETQYF. The chain has TRBV20-1 and TRBJ2-5, with 10 bases lining up with TRBD2. The V and J ends lost 6 bases and 4 bases, in that order; junction bases with no gene match: 5. This CDR3 is built from 13 residues. Germline V gene data show CDR1 as DFQATT and CDR2 as SNEGSKA (reference sequence).

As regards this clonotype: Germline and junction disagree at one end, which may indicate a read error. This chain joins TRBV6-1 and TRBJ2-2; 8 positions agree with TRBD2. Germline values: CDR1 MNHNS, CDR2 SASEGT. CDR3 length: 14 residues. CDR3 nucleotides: TGTGCCAGCATTAAGCGGGAGAGCACCGAGGAGCTGTTTTTT. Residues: CASIKRESTEELFF.